The present T cell receptor (beta chain) was sequenced within a study of T cells after yellow fever vaccination. For TCR, cDNA came from 5'RACE template switching, which added a universal primer site and UMIs. TCRdb independently ran MiXCR on the 5' RACE reads; one entry per CDR3 protein. The data contain a few hundred thousand distinct CDR3 sequences, roughly 8.3% of them singletons. Germline CDR1 reads LGHDT; CDR2 reads YNNKEL (reference sequence). V was trimmed by 4 bases and J by 2 bases, leaving 20 bases between them. The CDR3 is made up of 17 amino acids. A few counts support this clonotype. The starting material was PBMCs, obtained around 45 days after the first yellow fever vaccination. The chain is built from TRBV3-1 and TRBJ2-5; D perhaps matches TRBD1 (6 bases). This receptor was obtained from a man between 18 and 29 years old who received the YFV17D yellow fever vaccine. The CDR3 is CASSPRRRGGPQETQYF. The CDR3, as DNA: TGTGCCAGCAGCCCCAGACGCAGGGGCGGTCCGCAAGAGACCCAGTACTTC.